The 5 T cell receptor beta chains given below trace back to one sample, sequenced in a study of shared clonotypes between healthy human individuals. Some clones are missing from TCRdb's copy, which holds only in-frame ones; the method was immunoSEQ multiplex PCR. This sample has 2 million to 2.5 million clones, with about 94% found just once. Sequences were obtained from naive CD4+ T cells sorted from blood. Subset reported: CD45RA+ positively selected. Receptor source: a man between 18 and 29 years old in good health.

The rearrangement uses TRBV5-1 and TRBJ2-5, with a tentative D call TRBD2 (6 bases). Germline loops: CDR1 SGHRS, CDR2 YFSETQ. The V end was cut by 4 bases, the J end by 10 bases, with 23 bases between. The CDR3 is 15 residues long. CDR3 residues: CASSKPPGEREGQYF. CDR3 nucleotides: TGCGCCAGCAGCAAACCGCCGGGGGAAAGGGAAGGCCAGTACTTC.

Comment on this clone: The sample holds other DNA sequences that translate to the same CDR3. The chain employs TRBV20-1 and TRBJ2-7; no reliable D call. The V gene lost 6 bases and the J gene lost 3 bases, with 6 bases spanning the gap. This CDR3 comprises 10 residues. Germline CDR1 and CDR2: DFQATT and SNEGSKA (reference sequence). The CDR3 nucleotides read TGCAGTGCCCTGGGCTACGAGCAGTACTTC. This sequence encodes CSALGYEQYF.

The chain carries TRBV4-1 and TRBJ1-4, with D possibly TRBD1 on 5 matching bases. Germline V gene data show CDR1 as MGHRA and CDR2 as YSYEKL. This CDR3 is built from 15 residues. The V end was cut by 4 bases, the J end by 5 bases, with 14 bases between. CDR3 sequence (DNA): TGCGCCAGCAGCCCGCAGGGTACGGTCAATGAAAAACTGTTTTTT. This sequence encodes CASSPQGTVNEKLFF.

The chain carries TRBV6-6 and TRBJ1-1; 10 nucleotides align to TRBD1. Germline assignment: CDR1 MNHNY and CDR2 SVGAGI (reference sequence). The V gene end was trimmed by 5 bases and the J gene end by 0 bases; junction bases not matched to a gene: 3. This CDR3 is built from 15 residues. CDR3 residues: CASSKDRGVNTEAFF. The CDR3 nucleotides are TGTGCCAGCAGTAAGGACAGGGGGGTGAACACTGAAGCTTTCTTT.

Notes on this clone: Other DNA sequences from this sample encode an identical CDR3 as well. This chain connects TRBV5-1 to TRBJ2-2; D might be TRBD2 (6 bases). The V gene lost 5 bases and the J gene lost 0 bases, with 11 bases spanning the gap. This CDR3 region has 15 residues. Germline lookup yields CDR1 SGHRS and CDR2 YFSETQ. The CDR3 nucleotides read TGCGCCAGCAGTTCTGGGACTTCGAACACCGGGGAGCTGTTTTTT. Translation: CASSSGTSNTGELFF.